The sequence of this TCR beta chain was determined in a study of blood T cell repertoires in COVID-19. Study-level information: The origin of the acute and convalescent COVID-19 samples was the United States, Italy and Spain.

Per the germline V gene, CDR1 is ENHRY and CDR2 is SYGVKD. This CDR3 has 16 amino acids. Trimming cost V 6 bases and J 3 bases; bases outside gene matches: 7. The method was immunoSEQ multiplex PCR; TCRdb's version includes in-frame clones alone and lacks a portion of them. In the table there are roughly 180,000 clones, around 86% of which are singletons. This TCR derives from a woman under 40 with active or convalescent COVID-19. The chain has TRBV10-3 and TRBJ2-3; 12 positions agree with TRBD2. Sequencing input: peripheral blood. CDR3 nucleotide sequence: TGTGCCATCAGCCGACTAGCGGGAGAGTCGACAGATACGCAGTATTTT. Its protein product is CAISRLAGESTDTQYF.